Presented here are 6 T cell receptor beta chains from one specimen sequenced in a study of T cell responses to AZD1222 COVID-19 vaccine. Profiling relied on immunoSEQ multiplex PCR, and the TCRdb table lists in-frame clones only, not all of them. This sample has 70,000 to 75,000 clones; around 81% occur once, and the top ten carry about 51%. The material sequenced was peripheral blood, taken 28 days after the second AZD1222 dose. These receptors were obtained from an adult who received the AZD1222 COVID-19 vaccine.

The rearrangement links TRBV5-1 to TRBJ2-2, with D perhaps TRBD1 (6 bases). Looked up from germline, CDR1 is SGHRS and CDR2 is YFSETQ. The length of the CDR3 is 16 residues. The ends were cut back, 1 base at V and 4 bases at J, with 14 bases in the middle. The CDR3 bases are TGCGCCAGCAGCTTGAACGCAGGGGCGAGCACCGGGGAGCTGTTTTTT. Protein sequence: CASSLNAGASTGELFF.

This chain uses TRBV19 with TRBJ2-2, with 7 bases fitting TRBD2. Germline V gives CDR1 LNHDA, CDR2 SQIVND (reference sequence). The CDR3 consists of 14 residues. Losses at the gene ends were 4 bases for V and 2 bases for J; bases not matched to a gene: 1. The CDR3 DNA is TGTGCCAGTAGTAGGACTAGAAACACCGGGGAGCTGTTTTTT. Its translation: CASSRTRNTGELFF.

This chain's CDR3 is CASSILAHPYEQYF. In nucleotides, the CDR3 is TGTGCCAGTAGTATACTCGCTCACCCTTACGAGCAGTACTTC. The gene calls are TRBV19 and TRBJ2-7; D not certain. The CDR3 loop spans 14 amino acids. Germline values: CDR1 LNHDA, CDR2 SQIVND (reference sequence). Trimming left V 2 bases short and J 4 bases short, with 12 bases between.

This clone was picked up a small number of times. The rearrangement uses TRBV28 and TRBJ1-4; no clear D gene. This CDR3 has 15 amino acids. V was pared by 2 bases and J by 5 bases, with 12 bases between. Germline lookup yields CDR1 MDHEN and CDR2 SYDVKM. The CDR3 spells CASSLPDGMNEKLFF. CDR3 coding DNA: TGTGCCAGCAGTTTACCCGACGGAATGAATGAAAAACTGTTTTTT.

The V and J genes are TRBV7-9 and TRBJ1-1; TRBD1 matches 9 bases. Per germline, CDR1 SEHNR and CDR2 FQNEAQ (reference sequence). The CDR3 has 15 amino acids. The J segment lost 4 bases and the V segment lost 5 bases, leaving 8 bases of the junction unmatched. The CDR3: CASSLNRGLGTEAFF. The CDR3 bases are TGTGCCAGCAGCCTCAACAGGGGGCTAGGCACTGAAGCTTTCTTT.

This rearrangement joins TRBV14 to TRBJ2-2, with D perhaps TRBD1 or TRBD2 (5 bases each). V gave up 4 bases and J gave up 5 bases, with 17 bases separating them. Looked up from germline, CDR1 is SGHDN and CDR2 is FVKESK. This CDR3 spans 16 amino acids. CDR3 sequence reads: CASSLFPGPRTGELFF. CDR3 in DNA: TGTGCCAGCAGCCTTTTTCCGGGACCGCGGACCGGGGAGCTGTTTTTT. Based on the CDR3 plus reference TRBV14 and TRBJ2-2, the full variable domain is EAGVTQFPSHSVIEKGQTVTLRCDPISGHDNLYWYRRVMGKEIKFLLHFVKESKQDESGMPNNRFLAERTGGTYSTLKVQPAELEDSGVYFCASSLFPGPRTGELFFGEGSRLTVL.